A selection of T cell receptor beta chains follows, all from one sample in a study of cytomegalovirus exposure and HLA in healthy donors. The method was immunoSEQ multiplex PCR; TCRdb's version includes in-frame clones alone and lacks a portion of them. The sample consists of approximately 170,000 clones, roughly 72% of them appearing once. The sequenced sample was PBMCs. These receptors were collected from a woman aged 25 to 39 in good health and CMV-seropositive. The CDR3 runs from the conserved cysteine through the conserved F or W. A D gene is named only where the DNA matches it firmly. Only part of the rows carry a size: once, few, many, or a class if the clone is expanded.

TRBJ1-2	TRBV27	once	TRBD1	CASSLFGSGGSYGYTF	TGTGCCAGCAGTTTATTCGGGTCAGGGGGAAGCTATGGCTACACCTTC
TRBJ2-5	TRBV7-2	.	.	CASSGQRGETQYF	TGTGCCAGCAGCGGCCAGAGGGGGGAGACCCAGTACTTC
TRBJ2-1	TRBV7-9	.	.	CASSPPTGTSSSYNEQFF	TGTGCCAGCAGCCCACCTACCGGGACAAGTAGCTCCTACAATGAGCAGTTCTTC
TRBJ2-1	TRBV5-1	.	TRBD2	CASSSGTSGNEQFF	TGCGCCAGCAGCTCCGGGACTAGCGGCAATGAGCAGTTCTTC
TRBJ2-5	TRBV19	.	.	CASSIRDSSPRTQYF	TGTGCCAGTAGTATAAGGGACTCGAGTCCTCGGACCCAGTACTTC
TRBJ2-2	TRBV5-4	few	.	CASSLGPVRGATGELFF	TGTGCCAGCAGCTTGGGGCCAGTTCGGGGGGCCACCGGGGAGCTGTTTTTT
TRBJ1-1	TRBV18	.	TRBD1	CASSQNRGHPSYTEAFF	TGTGCCAGCTCACAAAACAGGGGCCATCCGTCGTACACTGAAGCTTTCTTT
TRBJ2-1	TRBV6-9	.	.	CAPRDLDEQFF	TGTGCCCCGCGGGACCTCGATGAGCAGTTCTTC
TRBJ2-1	TRBV4-2	.	TRBD2	CASSLLAGGHDEQFF	TGTGCCAGCAGCCTACTAGCGGGAGGGCACGATGAGCAGTTCTTC
TRBJ1-5	TRBV30	.	.	CAWSMGQGNQPQHF	TGTGCCTGGAGCATGGGGCAGGGCAATCAGCCCCAGCATTTT
TRBJ1-4	TRBV6-1	many	.	CASMSQGLDEKLFF	TGTGCCAGCATGTCTCAGGGATTGGATGAAAAACTGTTTTTT
TRBJ1-1	TRBV7-6	.	.	CASSLAQGGTEAFF	TGTGCCAGCAGCTTAGCGCAGGGTGGCACTGAAGCTTTCTTT
TRBJ2-5	TRBV19	.	TRBD1	CASSIRDRAGETQYF	TGTGCCAGTAGTATCCGGGACAGGGCAGGGGAGACCCAGTACTTC
TRBJ2-1	TRBV4-3	once	.	CASSRKASSGNEQFF	TGCGCCAGCAGTAGGAAGGCTAGCTCGGGCAATGAGCAGTTCTTC
TRBJ2-2	TRBV5-4	few	.	CASSFGGPGELFF	TGTGCCAGCAGCTTTGGAGGGCCCGGGGAGCTGTTTTTT
TRBJ1-2	TRBV11-2	.	TRBD1	CASSPLGQGVGYGYTF	TGTGCCAGCAGCCCCCTTGGACAGGGAGTCGGCTATGGCTACACCTTC
TRBJ1-2	TRBV28	few	.	CASSSPRSLGGANYGYTF	TGTGCCAGCAGTTCTCCCCGATCACTCGGGGGGGCTAACTATGGCTACACCTTC
TRBJ2-7	TRBV4-3	few	.	CASSQESDSSYEQYF	TGCGCCAGCAGCCAAGAATCGGACAGCTCCTACGAGCAGTACTTC
TRBJ1-4	TRBV2	.	.	CASSERDEKLFF	TGTGCCAGCAGTGAACGGGATGAAAAACTGTTTTTT
TRBJ2-1	TRBV5-8	.	TRBD1	CASRRPGTGGLNEQFF	TGTGCCAGCAGGCGTCCAGGGACAGGGGGTTTGAATGAGCAGTTCTTC
TRBJ2-1	TRBV12-5	once	TRBD2	CASGLRLAGVNNEQFF	TGTGCTAGTGGCCTCAGACTAGCGGGAGTAAACAATGAGCAGTTCTTC
TRBJ2-5	TRBV11-2	.	TRBD2	CASSLDLRASGRNHETQYF	TGTGCCAGCAGCTTAGATCTGAGGGCTAGCGGGAGAAACCATGAGACCCAGTACTTC
TRBJ2-1	TRBV5-1	.	.	CASSPQGSGSSNEQFF	TGCGCCAGCAGCCCCCAGGGTTCAGGTTCGAGCAATGAGCAGTTCTTC
TRBJ2-7	TRBV19	few	TRBD1	CASSPFAGTGGHEQYF	TGTGCCAGTAGCCCCTTCGCCGGGACAGGGGGCCACGAGCAGTACTTC
TRBJ2-1	TRBV25-1	few	.	CASSEQGSYNEQFF	TGTGCCAGCAGTGAACAGGGGTCCTACAATGAGCAGTTCTTC
TRBJ1-4	TRBV5-8	once	.	CASRPDSTSNEKLFF	TGTGCCAGCAGACCCGACAGCACCTCTAATGAAAAACTGTTTTTT
TRBJ1-2	TRBV19	.	TRBD1	CASSIDPGGNYGYTF	TGTGCCAGTAGTATAGATCCAGGGGGCAACTATGGCTACACCTTC
TRBJ1-2	TRBV6-5	.	.	CASGSGANYGYTF	TGTGCCAGCGGGTCGGGGGCTAACTATGGCTACACCTTC
TRBJ2-1	TRBV10-1	.	TRBD1	CASSESWDSHEQFF	TGCGCCAGCAGTGAGTCGTGGGACAGCCATGAGCAGTTCTTC
TRBJ1-2	TRBV28	.	TRBD1	CASSPGDRAYGYTF	TGTGCCAGCAGTCCGGGGGACAGGGCATATGGCTACACCTTC
TRBJ2-3	TRBV2	.	.	CASILTGDTQYF	TGTGCCAGCATCCTTACCGGGGATACGCAGTATTTT
TRBJ2-5	TRBV7-2	.	TRBD2	CASQRERQETQYF	TGTGCCAGCCAGCGGGAACGCCAAGAGACCCAGTACTTC
TRBJ1-6	TRBV5-1	.	.	CASSQRDGGVPNSPLHF	TGCGCCAGCAGCCAGCGTGATGGGGGGGTACCAAATTCACCCCTCCACTTT
TRBJ2-5	TRBV19	.	TRBD2	CASKNGGAGETQYF	TGTGCCAGTAAGAACGGGGGGGCCGGAGAGACCCAGTACTTC
TRBJ1-3	TRBV4-3	.	.	CASSQDSRVSPGNTIYF	TGCGCCAGCAGCCAAGATTCCAGGGTAAGTCCTGGAAACACCATATATTTT
TRBJ1-3	TRBV27	.	TRBD1	CASNRLGTASGNTIYF	TGTGCCAGCAACCGATTGGGGACAGCCTCTGGAAACACCATATATTTT
TRBJ1-5	TRBV5-8	.	.	CASSPPGASNQPQHF	TGTGCCAGCAGCCCCCCAGGGGCCAGCAATCAGCCCCAGCATTTT
TRBJ2-3	TRBV19	.	.	CAATTTGKEADTQYF	TGTGCCGCGACGACTACAGGGAAGGAAGCAGATACGCAGTATTTT
TRBJ2-7	TRBV9	.	TRBD1	CASSVGQISYEQYF	TGTGCCAGCAGCGTGGGACAGATCTCCTACGAGCAGTACTTC
TRBJ2-7	TRBV7-8	.	.	CASSLDLWQDSYEQYF	TGTGCCAGCAGCTTAGATTTGTGGCAGGACTCCTACGAGCAGTACTTC
TRBJ2-7	TRBV11-2	.	.	CASSLTESTGLVNEQYF	TGTGCCAGCAGCTTAACGGAATCAACAGGGTTGGTCAACGAGCAGTACTTC
TRBJ1-6	TRBV5-1	.	.	CASSPDSDSPLHF	TGCGCCAGCAGTCCTGACTCCGATTCACCCCTCCACTTT
TRBJ2-6	TRBV7-7	.	.	CASSLAGAGANVLTF	TGTGCCAGCAGCTTAGCAGGGGCCGGGGCCAACGTCCTGACTTTC
TRBJ2-2	TRBV5-1	.	.	CASSLAVAGLGFTGELFF	TGCGCCAGCAGCTTGGCCGTTGCAGGGCTCGGCTTCACCGGGGAGCTGTTTTTT
TRBJ2-1	TRBV11-2	.	TRBD2	CASSLVGGGYNEQFF	TGTGCCAGCAGCTTAGTGGGCGGGGGTTACAATGAGCAGTTCTTC
TRBJ2-3	TRBV10-1	.	TRBD2	CASSPSGAGDTQYF	TGCGCCAGCAGCCCTAGCGGGGCTGGAGATACGCAGTATTTT
TRBJ2-2	TRBV6-5	.	TRBD1	CASSYSRDRFTGELFF	TGTGCCAGCAGTTACTCGAGGGACAGATTCACCGGGGAGCTGTTTTTT
TRBJ2-5	TRBV28	.	TRBD2	CASRGVQETQYF	TGTGCCAGCCGGGGGGTTCAAGAGACCCAGTACTTC
TRBJ1-3	TRBV5-4	.	.	CASSLSPSITSSGNTIYF	TGTGCCAGCAGCTTGTCCCCTTCAATCACCAGCTCTGGAAACACCATATATTTT
TRBJ1-1	TRBV15	once	.	CATSRKQDTEAFF	TGTGCCACCAGCAGGAAACAGGACACTGAAGCTTTCTTT
TRBJ1-5	TRBV2	.	.	CASSEMGRAYQPQHF	TGTGCCAGCAGTGAAATGGGCAGGGCGTATCAGCCCCAGCATTTT
TRBJ1-5	TRBV19	.	TRBD1	CASSIVQGGQPQHF	TGTGCCAGTAGTATAGTACAGGGGGGTCAGCCCCAGCATTTT
TRBJ2-7	TRBV7-2	.	.	CASSRAYEQYF	TGTGCCAGCAGCCGCGCCTACGAGCAGTACTTC
TRBJ2-5	TRBV5-4	.	TRBD2	CASRISGSQETQYF	TGTGCCAGCAGGATTAGCGGGAGTCAAGAGACCCAGTACTTC
TRBJ2-6	TRBV10-3	.	TRBD1	CAISESSGQGAGANVLTF	TGTGCCATCAGTGAGTCTTCGGGACAGGGGGCTGGGGCCAACGTCCTGACTTTC
TRBJ2-7	TRBV28	.	TRBD2	CASSTRSFRLASYEQYF	TGTGCCAGCAGTACCCGCTCCTTTAGACTAGCCTCCTACGAGCAGTACTTC